These T cell receptor beta chains were read from a single sample in a study of blood T cell repertoires in COVID-19. Assay: immunoSEQ multiplex PCR; the TCRdb copy retains only in-frame clones and omits some. This sample has about 240,000 clones, with about four fifths found just once. The sample was peripheral blood. Receptors were obtained from a woman between 18 and 29 years old with acute or convalescent COVID-19. CDR3s include the opening cysteine and the closing phenylalanine or tryptophan. A D gene is named only where the DNA matches it firmly. Not all rows give a size; the values are once, few, many and, for expanded clones, a class.

d_call cdr3_length j_call clone_size v_call cdr3_nt cdr3_aa
TRBD2 17 TRBJ2-1 - TRBV19 TGTGCCAGTAGTATCCCCCGACTAGCGGGAGGATACAATGAGCAGTTCTTC CASSIPRLAGGYNEQFF
TRBD2 15 TRBJ2-5 - TRBV5-1 TGCGCCAGCAGCCCCGCTAGCGGCGTACAAGAGACCCAGTACTTC CASSPASGVQETQYF
- 15 TRBJ1-5 - TRBV28 TGTGCCAGCAGGTCCCAGACGGAGGCTTATCAGCCCCAGCATTTT CASRSQTEAYQPQHF
TRBD2 16 TRBJ2-7 - TRBV18 TGTGCCAGCTCGCATTCCGGGACTAGCGGGAGTGGCGAGCAGTACTTC CASSHSGTSGSGEQYF
- 13 TRBJ2-7 once TRBV7-2 TGTGCCAGCAGCTTAGGGGCAGGGTACGAGCAGTACTTC CASSLGAGYEQYF
- 13 TRBJ1-6 - TRBV19 TGTGCCAGTACTCAGTGGGAGGGCTCACCCCTCCACTTT CASTQWEGSPLHF
TRBD1 13 TRBJ2-7 - TRBV7-8 TGTGCCAGCAGCCCGGACAGGGTAAGCGAGCAGTACTTC CASSPDRVSEQYF
TRBD1 16 TRBJ2-7 - TRBV19 TGTGCCAGTAGTTACACCGGGACAGGCATCTCCTACGAGCAGTACTTC CASSYTGTGISYEQYF
TRBD1 12 TRBJ2-7 - TRBV10-3 TGTGCCATCGAGGACAGGGCTTACGAGCAGTACTTC CAIEDRAYEQYF
TRBD2 15 TRBJ2-1 - TRBV2 TGTGCCAGCAGGACCGGGACTAGCGGGGGGAATGAGCAGTTCTTC CASRTGTSGGNEQFF
- 16 TRBJ1-1 - TRBV6-5 TGTGCCAGCAGTTACTCGAGCGGGGAATTCAGCACTGAAGCTTTCTTT CASSYSSGEFSTEAFF
TRBD1 16 TRBJ1-1 - TRBV6-5 TGTGCCAGCAGTTACTCGAAGTACAGGGGGAACACTGAAGCTTTCTTT CASSYSKYRGNTEAFF
TRBD2 14 TRBJ2-7 - TRBV30 TGTGCCTGGAACCCGACTAGCGGGACCTACGAGCAGTACTTC CAWNPTSGTYEQYF
TRBD1 15 TRBJ2-3 once TRBV7-2 TGTGCCAGCAGCGGGCGACAGGGCCCGCCAGATACGCAGTATTTT CASSGRQGPPDTQYF
- 13 TRBJ1-1 - TRBV30 TGTGCCTGGAGTTTGAGGAGGGACACTGAAGCTTTCTTT CAWSLRRDTEAFF
TRBD2 15 TRBJ2-1 - TRBV9 TGTGCCAGCAGCGAAAGCGGGAGGGGGTACAATGAGCAGTTCTTC CASSESGRGYNEQFF
TRBD2 16 TRBJ2-7 - TRBV19 TGTGCCAGTAGTGCCTCCGGGACTAGCGGTTCGTACGAGCAGTACTTC CASSASGTSGSYEQYF
- 13 TRBJ2-7 few TRBV25-1 TGTGCCAGCAGGGACCGGGAGAACTACGAGCAGTACTTC CASRDRENYEQYF
- 14 TRBJ1-1 few TRBV5-1 TGCGCCAGCAGCTCGGGACTTTTAGACACTGAAGCTTTCTTT CASSSGLLDTEAFF
- 14 TRBJ1-1 once TRBV10-3 TGTGCCATCAGTGACCCCCCGAGGAACACTGAAGCTTTCTTT CAISDPPRNTEAFF
- 18 TRBJ1-5 - TRBV27 TGTGCCAGCAGTCCTCGAGGGAATCGGGTCGGGGGGAATCAGCCCCAGCATTTT CASSPRGNRVGGNQPQHF
- 14 TRBJ2-3 - TRBV28 TGTGCCAGTGCAGGCGGCCAGCGGGCAGATACGCAGTATTTT CASAGGQRADTQYF
- 14 TRBJ2-7 - TRBV6-5 TGTGCCAGCAGTTACGGGCTAGCAGCCTACGAGCAGTACTTC CASSYGLAAYEQYF
- 13 TRBJ2-7 - TRBV27 TGTGCCAGCAGTTATGGACTTTCCTACGAGCAGTACTTC CASSYGLSYEQYF
- 14 TRBJ1-4 - TRBV15 TGTGCCACTGCACAGGGTAATTCGGGTGAAAAACTGTTTTTT CATAQGNSGEKLFF
- 13 TRBJ1-1 - TRBV6-5 TGTGCCAGCGTTGAGGTATCGTTTACTGAAGCTTTCTTT CASVEVSFTEAFF
- 14 TRBJ2-3 - TRBV3-1/TRBV3-2 TGTGCCAGCAGCCGCGGACTTGGCACAGATACGCAGTATTTT CASSRGLGTDTQYF
TRBD2 17 TRBJ2-2 - TRBV7-6 TGTGCCAGCAGCTTAAGTTTAAGTAGCGGGAGCACCGGGGAGCTGTTTTTT CASSLSLSSGSTGELFF
- 13 TRBJ2-5 - TRBV6-1 TGTGCCAGCGGTATACTAGTGCGGGAGACCCAGTACTTC CASGILVRETQYF
TRBD2 16 TRBJ2-7 - TRBV9 TGTGCCAGCAGCGTAGCTGGTCTAGCGGGGCGCTACGAGCAGTACTTC CASSVAGLAGRYEQYF
TRBD2 17 TRBJ2-1 - TRBV4-1 TGCGCCAGCAGCCCGACCGAACTAGCGGGGCTTAACAATGAGCAGTTCTTC CASSPTELAGLNNEQFF
TRBD1 14 TRBJ2-7 - TRBV27 TGTGCCAGCAGTTTTGACAGGGCGTCCTACGAGCAGTACTTC CASSFDRASYEQYF
- 14 TRBJ2-5 - TRBV28 TGTGCCAGCAGTTCCGGGACTCCACAAGAGACCCAGTACTTC CASSSGTPQETQYF
TRBD1 15 TRBJ1-2 - TRBV6-1 TGTGCCAGCAGTGAGCCAGGGGGAACAAACTATGGCTACACCTTC CASSEPGGTNYGYTF
TRBD1 15 TRBJ1-2 - TRBV29-1 TGCAGCGTTGAAGATTGGGGCGACAGGGGCAATGGCTACACCTTC CSVEDWGDRGNGYTF
TRBD2 16 TRBJ2-5 once TRBV6-6 TGTGCCAGCAGTAAAGGACTAGCGGGAGTCGGGGAGACCCAGTACTTC CASSKGLAGVGETQYF
TRBD2 16 TRBJ2-1 - TRBV28 TGTGCCAGCAGTTTGGGGGGGAGGGTGCCAACCAATGAGCAGTTCTTC CASSLGGRVPTNEQFF
TRBD1 15 TRBJ1-5 - TRBV15 TGTGCCACCAGCAGGGGACAGCCGAGCAATCAGCCCCAGCATTTT CATSRGQPSNQPQHF
- 16 TRBJ2-1 - TRBV18 TGTGCCAGCTCATCATCCCCGAGGACAAAATACAATGAGCAGTTCTTC CASSSSPRTKYNEQFF
- 16 TRBJ2-2 - TRBV24-1 TGTGCCACCAGTGATTTGCAGGGGCCTGTCACCGGGGAGCTGTTTTTT CATSDLQGPVTGELFF
- 12 TRBJ2-1 - TRBV6-5 TGTGCCAGCAGTTACTCTCGAGATGAGCAGTTCTTC CASSYSRDEQFF
- 15 TRBJ1-1 - TRBV27 TGTGCCAGCAGCCCCTCGGCTGGGGGGGGCACTGAAGCTTTCTTT CASSPSAGGGTEAFF
- 11 TRBJ2-1 - TRBV20-1 TGCAGTGCTTTGTACTACAATGAGCAGTTCTTC CSALYYNEQFF
TRBD2 15 TRBJ2-3 - TRBV15 TGTGCCACCAGCAGAGCGGCGGGAGGGGCAGATACGCAGTATTTT CATSRAAGGADTQYF
TRBD1 12 TRBJ1-2 - TRBV6-6 TGTGCCAGCAGTCGACAGGGTGGTGGCTACACCTTC CASSRQGGGYTF
- 15 TRBJ1-4 once TRBV5-5 TGTGCCAGCAGCCCCCTATCGGTCAATAATGAAAAACTGTTTTTT CASSPLSVNNEKLFF
TRBD1 18 TRBJ1-5 - TRBV3-1/TRBV3-2 TGTGCCAGCAGCCAAGATTGGGGAGAGGGACAGTTCAATCAGCCCCAGCATTTT CASSQDWGEGQFNQPQHF
- 17 TRBJ2-2 - TRBV7-8 TGTGCCAGCAGAACTCGAGCGGTTGGGAGGAACACCGGGGAGCTGTTTTTT CASRTRAVGRNTGELFF
TRBD2 15 TRBJ2-7 - TRBV7-2 TGTGCCAGCAGCGATACTAGCGGGACCTCCTACGAGCAGTACTTC CASSDTSGTSYEQYF
- 14 TRBJ2-1 once TRBV29-1 TGCAGCGTTGATGTGCGGCGGCCCTACAATGAGCAGTTCTTC CSVDVRRPYNEQFF
- 17 TRBJ1-1 - TRBV7-8 TGTGCCAGCAGCTTAGCGTGGACGAGACAGAAGAACACTGAAGCTTTCTTT CASSLAWTRQKNTEAFF
TRBD1 14 TRBJ2-3 - TRBV24-1 TGTGCCACCAGTGATGACAGGGGTGTAGATACGCAGTATTTT CATSDDRGVDTQYF